Listed here are 9 T cell receptor beta chains from one sample, sequenced in a study of blood T cell repertoires in COVID-19. Profiled with immunoSEQ multiplex PCR; TCRdb holds only in-frame clones, not every one. Of 300,000 to 350,000 clones listed, 80% to 90% are singletons. What was sequenced was PBMCs or T cells enriched from blood (not recorded which). These receptors all come from a man in his thirties or forties who had recovered from COVID-19.

The table lists this clone with a count of one. This chain uses TRBV12-3 or TRBV12-4 with TRBJ2-7; perhaps TRBD2 as D (5 bases). The CDR3 loop spans 13 amino acids. V lost 5 bases and J lost 2, with 10 bases in between. As DNA, the CDR3 is TGTGCCAGCAGTCCCGGACTGGCCTACGAGCAGTACTTC. Translating gives CASSPGLAYEQYF.

The chain is built from TRBV11-2 and TRBJ2-7, with D uncertain. Germline V lookup: CDR1 SGHAT, CDR2 FQNNGV. This CDR3 has 13 residues. Between the trimmed V and J ends, which lost 2 bases and 2 bases, there was a span of 7 bases. CDR3 residues: CASSLTPAYEQYF. The CDR3 coding sequence is TGTGCCAGCAGCTTAACCCCAGCCTACGAGCAGTACTTC.

The chain has TRBV5-4 and TRBJ2-2; D may be TRBD2 (5 bases). The germline gives CDR1 SGHNT, CDR2 YYREEE (reference sequence). Between the trimmed V and J ends, which lost 0 bases and 4 bases, there was a span of 19 bases. CDR3 length: 18 residues. CDR3 sequence: CASSLAGSSHFSTGELFF. The DNA for the CDR3 is TGTGCCAGCAGCTTGGCGGGGTCATCCCACTTCTCCACCGGGGAGCTGTTTTTT.

This rearrangement joins TRBV6-5 to TRBJ1-6, with TRBD1 identical over 9 bases. Germline V gives CDR1 MNHEY, CDR2 SVGAGI. The CDR3 consists of 15 residues. J gave up 4 bases and V 5 bases, and 3 bases lay outside the gene matches. CDR3 residues: CASSKGQGYNSPLHF. The CDR3 DNA follows: TGTGCCAGCAGTAAGGGACAGGGATATAATTCACCCCTCCACTTT.

The V and J genes are TRBV5-1 and TRBJ2-7; 9 bases agree with TRBD1. V shed 4 bases and J 2 bases; nucleotides not matched to a gene: 10. Per germline, CDR1 SGHRS and CDR2 YFSETQ. The CDR3 covers 16 residues. The CDR3 DNA reads TGCGCCAGCAGCCGGGACCCGGGACAGGGTACCTACGAGCAGTACTTC. It specifies CASSRDPGQGTYEQYF.

V and J are TRBV6-5 and TRBJ2-7; the D gene is possibly TRBD2 (5 bases). Germline values: CDR1 MNHEY, CDR2 SVGAGI. The CDR3 length is 12 residues. V lost 5 bases and J 6 bases, leaving 11 bases between the germline ends. CDR3 coding DNA: TGTGCCAGCAGTCGACCACGGGGCGAGCAGTACTTC. Amino acids: CASSRPRGEQYF.

This rearrangement joins TRBV19 to TRBJ2-2; the D gene is possibly TRBD2 (5 bases). Germline V lookup: CDR1 LNHDA, CDR2 SQIVND (reference sequence). The CDR3 is made up of 15 amino acids. V was pared by 5 bases and J by 1 base, with 11 bases between. The CDR3 loop reads CASSDRRMNTGELFF. The CDR3 coding sequence is TGTGCCAGTAGTGACCGGAGGATGAACACCGGGGAGCTGTTTTTT.

The gene calls are TRBV7-9 and TRBJ2-1; D call uncertain. CDR1 is SEHNR, CDR2 FQNEAQ, per germline (reference sequence). The V and J ends lost 5 bases and 12 bases respectively, with 17 bases between them. This CDR3 has 13 amino acids. The CDR3 protein is CASSLDQAQGQFF. The CDR3 bases are TGTGCCAGCAGCCTCGACCAGGCCCAAGGGCAGTTCTTC.

The chain links TRBV19 to TRBJ1-4, with TRBD1 matching over 9 bases. Germline V gene sequence: CDR1 LNHDA, CDR2 SQIVND (reference sequence). The CDR3 length is 15 residues. Losses at the gene ends were 6 bases for V and 7 bases for J; bases not matched to a gene: 9. The CDR3 bases are TGTGCCAGTAGCGGAGCCGGGACAGGGCTTGAAAAACTGTTTTTT. Translating gives CASSGAGTGLEKLFF.